This record covers a single T cell receptor beta chain. Antigen: not known. The assay used deep level. Here immunoSEQ multiplex PCR was the method, and the copy in TCRdb shows in-frame clones only, minus some. The sample consists of a few million clones, roughly 95% of them appearing once. This sample is part of a study of shared clonotypes between healthy human individuals. In the study overall: CD4 naive and CD4 memory each took three plates per donor, while CD8 naive took two and CD8 memory one. Notes on the study in general: Blood was the only sampled material, and tissue repertoires likely differ. Limited genetic and exposure-history diversity came from having few donors.

CDR3 length: 14 residues. With 5 bases clipped from V and 7 bases from J, the junction kept 7 bases outside the gene matches. CDR1 is KGHSH, CDR2 LQKENI, per germline. The TCR originated in a man younger than 35 in good health. The material sequenced was naive CD4+ T cells sorted from blood. Subset defined: CD45RA+ positively selected. The chain uses TRBV18 and TRBJ1-2; 10 bases map to TRBD1. CDR3 nucleotides: TGTGCCAGCTCAGCCGGACAGGGGGGTACTGGCTACACCTTC. Protein product: CASSAGQGGTGYTF.